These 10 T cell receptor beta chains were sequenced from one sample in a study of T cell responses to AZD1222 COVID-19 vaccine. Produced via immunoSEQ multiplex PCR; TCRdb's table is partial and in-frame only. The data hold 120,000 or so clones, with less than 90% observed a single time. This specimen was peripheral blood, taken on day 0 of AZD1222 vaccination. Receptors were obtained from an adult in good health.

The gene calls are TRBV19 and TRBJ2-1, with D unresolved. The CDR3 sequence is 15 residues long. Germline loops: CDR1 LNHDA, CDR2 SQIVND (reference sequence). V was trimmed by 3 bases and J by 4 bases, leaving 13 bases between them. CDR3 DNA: TGTGCCAGTAGTATCGTGCTCCTTTTTTACAATGAGCAGTTCTTC. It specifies CASSIVLLFYNEQFF.

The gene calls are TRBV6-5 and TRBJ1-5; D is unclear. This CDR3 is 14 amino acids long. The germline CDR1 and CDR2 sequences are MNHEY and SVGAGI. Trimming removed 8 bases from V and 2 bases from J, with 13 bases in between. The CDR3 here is CASHFGPGNQPQHF. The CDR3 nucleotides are TGTGCCAGCCATTTTGGGCCGGGCAATCAGCCCCAGCATTTT.

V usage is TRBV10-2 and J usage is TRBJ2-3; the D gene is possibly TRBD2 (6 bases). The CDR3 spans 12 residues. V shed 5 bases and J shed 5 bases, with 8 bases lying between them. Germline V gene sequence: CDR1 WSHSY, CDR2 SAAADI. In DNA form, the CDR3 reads TGCGCCAGCAGTCCCGGGGGAGATACGCAGTATTTT. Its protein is CASSPGGDTQYF.

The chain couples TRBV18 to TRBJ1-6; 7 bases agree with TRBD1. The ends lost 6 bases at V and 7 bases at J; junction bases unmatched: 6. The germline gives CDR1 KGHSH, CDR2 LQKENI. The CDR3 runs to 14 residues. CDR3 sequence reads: CASSRDRDNSPLHF. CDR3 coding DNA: TGTGCCAGCTCCCGAGACAGGGACAATTCACCCCTCCACTTT.

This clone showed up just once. The CDR3 nucleotides read TGCAGCGTTGAAGAGCGCGGCCCCACCTCTGGAAACACCATATATTTT. Residues: CSVEERGPTSGNTIYF. V and J are TRBV29-1 and TRBJ1-3, with D unclear. From germline, CDR1 is SQVTM and CDR2 ANQGSEA. V lost 0 bases and J 0 bases, leaving 12 bases between the germline ends. The CDR3 is made up of 16 amino acids.

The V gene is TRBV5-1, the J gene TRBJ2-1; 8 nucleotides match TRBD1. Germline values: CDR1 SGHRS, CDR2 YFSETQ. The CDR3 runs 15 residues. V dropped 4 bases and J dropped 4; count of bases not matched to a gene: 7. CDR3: CASSPQGDSYNEQFF. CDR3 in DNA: TGCGCCAGCAGCCCACAGGGGGACAGTTACAATGAGCAGTTCTTC.

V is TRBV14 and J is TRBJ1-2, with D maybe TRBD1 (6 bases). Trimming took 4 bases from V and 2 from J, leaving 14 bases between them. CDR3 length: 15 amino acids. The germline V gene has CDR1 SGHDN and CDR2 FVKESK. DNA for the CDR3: TGTGCCAGCAGCCGAGGACAGATGAGCAACTATGGCTACACCTTC. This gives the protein CASSRGQMSNYGYTF.

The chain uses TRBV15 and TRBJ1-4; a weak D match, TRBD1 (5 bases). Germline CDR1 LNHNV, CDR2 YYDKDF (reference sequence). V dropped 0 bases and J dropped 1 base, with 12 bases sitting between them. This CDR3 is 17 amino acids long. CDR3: CATSRDGRVLTNEKLFF. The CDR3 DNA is TGTGCCACCAGCAGAGATGGCAGGGTGTTAACTAATGAAAAACTGTTTTTT.

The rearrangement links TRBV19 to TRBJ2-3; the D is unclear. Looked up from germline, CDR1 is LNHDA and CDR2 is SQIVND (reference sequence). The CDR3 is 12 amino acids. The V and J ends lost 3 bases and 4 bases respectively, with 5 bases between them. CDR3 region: CASSIEADTQYF. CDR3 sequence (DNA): TGTGCCAGTAGTATCGAGGCAGATACGCAGTATTTT.

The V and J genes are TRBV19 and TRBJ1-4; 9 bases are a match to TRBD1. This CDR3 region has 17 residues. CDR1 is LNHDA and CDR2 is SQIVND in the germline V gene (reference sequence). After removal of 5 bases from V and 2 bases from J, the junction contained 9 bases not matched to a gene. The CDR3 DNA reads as TGTGCCAGTAGTTCAAACGAACAGGGGGCGACTAATGAAAAACTGTTTTTT. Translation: CASSSNEQGATNEKLFF. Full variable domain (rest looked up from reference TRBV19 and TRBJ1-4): DGGITQSPKYLFRKEGQNVTLSCEQNLNHDAMYWYRQDPGQGLRLIYYSQIVNDFQKGDIAEGYSVSREKKESFPLTVTSAQKNPTAFYLCASSSNEQGATNEKLFFGSGTQLSVL.